The 15 T cell receptor beta chains below were found in one sample sequenced in a study of CD8 T cells in Susac syndrome. An input of roughly 0.5 to 1 ug of RNA was subjected to reverse transcription using random hexamers. Using its own MiXCR run on the immunoSEQ multiplex PCR reads, TCRdb lists one record per CDR3 protein. This table has about 120,000 distinct CDR3 sequences, just under 95% appearing once. Sample: CD8+ T cells from PBMCs. Receptors originate from a human donor with Susac syndrome.

The chain uses TRBV29-1 and TRBJ2-2; 7 positions agree with TRBD2. V was clipped by 8 bases and J by 3 bases; unmatched bases: 6. The length of the CDR3 is 13 residues. Germline V gives CDR1 SQVTM, CDR2 ANQGSEA. DNA for the CDR3: TGCAGCACCAGTGGGGGGGACACCGGGGAGCTGTTTTTT. As protein: CSTSGGDTGELFF.

This clonotype showed up just once. The chain is built from TRBV3-1 and TRBJ2-1; D is perhaps TRBD1 (5 bases). This CDR3 region has 15 residues. Looked up from germline, CDR1 is LGHDT and CDR2 is YNNKEL (reference sequence). V was trimmed by 4 bases and J by 8 bases, leaving 18 bases between them. As DNA, the CDR3 is TGTGCCAGCAGCCCCGGGCCAGGGCCCTTGGATGAGCAGTTCTTC. Protein: CASSPGPGPLDEQFF.

This sequence joins TRBV4-2 and TRBJ1-1; D gene uncertain. The CDR3 is made up of 14 amino acids. CDR1 LGHNA and CDR2 YNFKEQ come from the germline V gene. Trimming took 0 bases from V and 0 from J, leaving 5 bases between them. CDR3 protein: CASSQDLLNTEAFF. CDR3 sequence (DNA): TGTGCCAGCAGCCAAGATCTTCTGAACACTGAAGCTTTCTTT.

The V call is TRBV9, the J call TRBJ2-5; TRBD2 aligns across 9 bases. Trimming took 4 bases from V and 2 from J; bases not matched to a gene: 3. The germline V gene encodes CDR1 SGDLS and CDR2 YYNGEE. CDR3 length: 14 amino acids. This CDR3 reads CASSRSGGQETQYF. The CDR3 DNA sequence: TGTGCCAGCAGCAGGAGCGGGGGGCAAGAGACCCAGTACTTC.

The V gene is TRBV29-1, the J gene TRBJ2-5; D may be TRBD1 (6 bases). This CDR3 has 13 amino acids. V was shortened by 5 bases and J by 1 base, with 11 bases between the two germline ends. The germline V gene has CDR1 SQVTM and CDR2 ANQGSEA. CDR3 coding DNA: TGCAGCGTTTCTGGACAGCGCCAAGAGACCCAGTACTTC. Amino acid sequence: CSVSGQRQETQYF.

The chain couples TRBV4-2 to TRBJ1-2; 7 nucleotides match TRBD1. The CDR3 length is 18 residues. Germline CDR1 LGHNA, CDR2 YNFKEQ. Trimming at V came to 1 base and at J to 1 base, leaving 12 bases not matched to a gene. The CDR3 loop reads CASSQGADETGYNYGYTF. In DNA form, the CDR3 reads TGTGCCAGCAGCCAAGGTGCGGACGAGACAGGGTATAACTATGGCTACACCTTC.

V usage is TRBV9 and J usage is TRBJ2-2; the match to TRBD2 covers 7 bases. The CDR3 covers 16 residues. After removal of 3 bases from V and 4 bases from J, the junction contained 9 bases not matched to a gene. Germline V gene data show CDR1 as SGDLS and CDR2 as YYNGEE. The CDR3 DNA reads TGTGCCAGCAGCGCCAACCAGCGGGGCCTCACCGGGGAGCTGTTTTTT. Translated, it gives CASSANQRGLTGELFF. Looking up the rest from reference TRBV9 and TRBJ2-2 gives the full variable domain: DSGVTQTPKHLITATGQRVTLRCSPRSGDLSVYWYQQSLDQGLQFLIQYYNGEERAKGNILERFSAQQFPDLHSELNLSSLELGDSALYFCASSANQRGLTGELFFGEGSRLTVL.

The chain is built from TRBV4-1 and TRBJ2-7; 7 nucleotides agree with TRBD1. Unmatched junction bases numbered 7, after V lost 5 bases and J lost 6 bases. CDR1 MGHRA and CDR2 YSYEKL come from the germline V gene. This CDR3 has 13 amino acids. The CDR3 loop is CASSYRQGFEQYF. The CDR3 nucleotides read TGCGCCAGCAGCTATAGACAGGGATTCGAGCAGTACTTC.

This chain joins TRBV6-5 and TRBJ2-7; weak D call: TRBD1 (6 bases). Germline V gene lookup returns CDR1 MNHEY and CDR2 SVGAGI. With 1 base removed from V and 3 bases from J, the gap between germline ends came to 13 bases. The CDR3 covers 15 residues. CDR3 region: CASSYLQGHNYEQYF. CDR3 DNA sequence: TGTGCCAGCAGTTACTTGCAGGGGCATAACTACGAGCAGTACTTC.

The chain is built from TRBV5-1 and TRBJ2-4; 8 positions agree with TRBD1. Germline CDR1 is SGHRS and CDR2 is YFSETQ. CDR3 length: 13 amino acids. V gave up 7 bases and J gave up 6 bases; unmatched junction bases: 6. The CDR3 DNA is TGCGCCAGCCAACACGGACAGGGAAACATTCAGTACTTC. This gives the protein CASQHGQGNIQYF.

The CDR3 here is CASSRLGSWVEQYF. CDR3 bases: TGCGCCAGCAGCCGCCTCGGCAGTTGGGTCGAGCAGTACTTC. The chain is built from TRBV5-1 and TRBJ2-7; no definite D call. Trimming took off 4 bases at V and 6 bases at J, with 17 bases between the two ends. CDR1 and CDR2 (germline): SGHRS, YFSETQ. The CDR3 is 14 residues long. Full variable domain (missing parts from reference TRBV5-1 and TRBJ2-7): KAGVTQTPRYLIKTRGQQVTLSCSPISGHRSVSWYQQTPGQGLQFLFEYFSETQRNKGNFPGRFSGRQFSNSRSEMNVSTLELGDSALYLCASSRLGSWVEQYFGPGTRLTVT.

V and J are TRBV7-9 and TRBJ2-4; no firm D call. Germline V gives CDR1 SEHNR, CDR2 FQNEAQ (reference sequence). CDR3 size: 15 residues. V was trimmed by 5 bases and J by 0 bases, leaving 11 bases between them. DNA for the CDR3: TGTGCCAGCAGCCCAGTTGGGGTAGCCAAAAACATTCAGTACTTC. Its translation: CASSPVGVAKNIQYF. Full variable domain (remainder filled in from reference TRBV7-9 and TRBJ2-4): DTGVSQNPRHKITKRGQNVTFRCDPISEHNRLYWYRQTLGQGPEFLTYFQNEAQLEKSRLLSDRFSAERPKGSFSTLEIQRTEQGDSAMYLCASSPVGVAKNIQYFGAGTRLSVL.

V and J are TRBV11-2 and TRBJ1-6; D not resolved. This CDR3 region has 15 residues. Germline lookup yields CDR1 SGHAT and CDR2 FQNNGV. V dropped 2 bases and J dropped 0 bases, with 5 bases sitting between them. The CDR3 region is CASSLLSSYNSPLHF. In DNA, the CDR3 is TGTGCCAGCAGCTTACTGAGCTCCTATAATTCACCCCTCCACTTT.

This chain joins TRBV3-1 and TRBJ2-3; tentative D call: TRBD1 (5 bases). Germline CDR1 is LGHDT and CDR2 is YNNKEL (reference sequence). The CDR3 covers 13 residues. V lost 0 bases and J 6 bases, leaving 7 bases between the germline ends. The CDR3 sequence: CASSQDKGDTQYF. The CDR3 bases are TGTGCCAGCAGCCAAGACAAGGGGGATACGCAGTATTTT.

The rearrangement uses TRBV6-6 and TRBJ2-7; D ambiguous. The CDR3 runs 14 residues. Germline V CDR1 and CDR2: MNHNY, SVGAGI (reference sequence). With 7 bases removed from V and 5 bases from J, the gap between germline ends came to 18 bases. CDR3 residues: CASTLDRLGHEQYF. For the CDR3, the DNA is TGTGCCAGCACTCTGGACCGCCTTGGGCACGAGCAGTACTTC.